This TCR beta chain emerged from a study (dated by TCRdb to the mid-2010s). The CDR3 has 14 amino acids, counting the end cysteine and phenylalanine. Only the CDR3 DNA stays, 42 bases, in frame from base 1. This clonotype has just a few counts. Its specific antigen is unknown. Within one base of it there is no much larger clone, and no base qualities were kept. The library was built by means of RT-PCR. The sequencer listed for this sample is Illumina MiSeq. TCRdb redid the processing of the public reads, applying fastp at Q25 and MiXCR, and retained in-frame beta chains. Records with the same CDR3 protein are collapsed into one entry carrying the most frequent genes and DNA. This sample is represented by about 680,000 distinct CDR3 sequences; 14% of them were singletons. The top ten constitute 3.6% of the sample.

The chain is encoded by TRBV3-2 joined to TRBJ1-1. TRBV3-2 is reported as a pseudogene. The sequence was collected from a female donor in good health, serving as a healthy control. Sequencing was performed on memory CD4+ T cells from blood. The sequenced DNA is TGTGCCAGCAGCCCTCTAGATCCGAACACTGAAGCTTTCTTT. Translated, it reads CASSPLDPNTEAFF.